The sequence of this TCR beta chain was determined in a study of blood T cell repertoires in COVID-19. Study-wide context: The United States, Italy and Spain supplied acute and convalescent COVID-19 samples. T cells, B-cell-depleted T cells, or PBMCs supplied cDNA or gDNA.

As handled by the study authors: Amplifying reference gene primers gave estimates of nucleated cell counts. Libraries were prepared by immunoSEQ multiplex PCR; TCRdb keeps only in-frame clonotypes and omits some of them. The DNA gave D and trimming, while V, J and clone size come from that table. The data hold roughly 250,000 clones, with 65% to 90% observed a single time. CDR1 SNHLY and CDR2 FYNNEI come from the germline V gene. The CDR3 is made up of 12 amino acids. V lost 8 bases, J lost 2 bases, and 10 bases lay in between. This clonotype was sampled from a woman of 80 years or more with active or convalescent COVID-19. The chain joins TRBV2 to TRBJ2-7; the D gene is possibly TRBD1 (6 bases). Material for sequencing was peripheral blood. In DNA, the CDR3 is TGTGCCAGCGGGGGCGATACCTACGAGCAGTACTTC. Protein: CASGGDTYEQYF.